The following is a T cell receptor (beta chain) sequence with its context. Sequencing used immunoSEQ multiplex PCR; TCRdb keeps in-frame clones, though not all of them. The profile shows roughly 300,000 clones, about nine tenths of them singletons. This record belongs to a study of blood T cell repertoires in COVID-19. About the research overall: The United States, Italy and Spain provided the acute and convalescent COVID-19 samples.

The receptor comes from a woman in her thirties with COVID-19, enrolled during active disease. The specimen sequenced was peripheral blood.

Here the CDR3 reads CASSLDRGGDNEQFF. The CDR3 DNA follows: TGTGCCAGCAGTTTGGACAGGGGTGGGGACAATGAGCAGTTCTTC. The chain couples TRBV28 to TRBJ2-1; 9 bases match TRBD1. The V and J ends lost 3 bases and 5 bases, in that order; junction bases with no gene match: 5. The CDR3 totals 15 residues. The V gene's germline CDR1 is MDHEN and CDR2 SYDVKM.